The 13 T cell receptor beta chains given below trace back to one sample, sequenced in a study of cytomegalovirus exposure and HLA in healthy donors. PCR employed 60 Vbeta and 13 Jbeta primers. Profiling relied on immunoSEQ multiplex PCR, and the TCRdb table lists in-frame clones only, not all of them. The data show over 150,000 clones, 80% seen once. The sample consisted of PBMCs. The receptor source for this set is a young man in good health and CMV-seropositive.

This clone came up once. The chain employs TRBV19 and TRBJ1-4; 7 bases agree with TRBD1. Looked up from germline, CDR1 is LNHDA and CDR2 is SQIVND (reference sequence). The CDR3 contains 16 residues. Germline trimming cut 5 bases from V and 5 bases from J; bases unmatched to any gene: 11. The CDR3 DNA sequence: TGTGCCAGTAGTCGGCTGATGGGACAGCGAAATGAAAAACTGTTTTTT. This gives the protein CASSRLMGQRNEKLFF.

The rearrangement links TRBV6-6 to TRBJ2-3; 15 nucleotides line up with TRBD2. Trimming took 6 bases from V and 7 from J; bases not matched to a gene: 8. The CDR3 runs 16 residues. CDR1 and CDR2 from the germline V gene are MNHNY and SVGAGI (reference sequence). The CDR3 loop is CASRSGLAGGLNTQYF. The CDR3 nucleotides are TGTGCCAGCAGATCGGGACTAGCGGGAGGACTCAATACGCAGTATTTT.

The chain joins TRBV9 to TRBJ2-1, with 8 bases aligning to TRBD2. From germline, CDR1 is SGDLS and CDR2 YYNGEE. V gave up 0 bases and J gave up 3 bases; unmatched junction bases: 5. The CDR3 sequence is 16 residues long. The CDR3 loop is CASSVGGGRIYNEQFF. CDR3 DNA: TGTGCCAGCAGCGTAGGTGGCGGGAGGATCTACAATGAGCAGTTCTTC.

DNA of the CDR3: TGTGCCAGCCTACGAATGACGGAGATCTACGAGCAGTACTTC. Its translation: CASLRMTEIYEQYF. The chain recombines TRBV19 with TRBJ2-7, with no clear D. Germline values: CDR1 LNHDA, CDR2 SQIVND (reference sequence). The CDR3 spans 14 residues. Trimming stripped 9 bases from V and 3 bases from J, with 18 bases between.

This clone came up once. The CDR3 coding sequence is TGTGCCAGCAGTTTACAAGCGGGAGGGCCCAATGAGCAGTTCTTC. This sequence encodes CASSLQAGGPNEQFF. This chain links TRBV6-5 with TRBJ2-1; the match to TRBD2 covers 10 bases. The junction had 6 bases not matched to a gene; V was cut back by 4 bases and J by 6 bases. CDR1 MNHEY and CDR2 SVGAGI come from the germline V gene. This CDR3 is 15 amino acids long.

V usage is TRBV27 and J usage is TRBJ2-3; 8 bases line up with TRBD1. The junction had 9 bases not matched to a gene; V was cut back by 4 bases and J by 6 bases. Germline V gene lookup returns CDR1 MNHEY and CDR2 SMNVEV (reference sequence). The length of the CDR3 is 15 residues. This CDR3 reads CASSYGQGSGDTQYF. CDR3 bases: TGTGCCAGCAGTTACGGACAGGGCTCGGGGGATACGCAGTATTTT.

The chain employs TRBV28 and TRBJ2-4; no definite D call. The CDR3 covers 15 residues. From germline, CDR1 is MDHEN and CDR2 SYDVKM. V dropped 5 bases and J dropped 0 bases, with 11 bases sitting between them. The CDR3 sequence: CASSPLGEAKNIQYF. Written as DNA, the CDR3 is TGTGCCAGCAGTCCCCTAGGTGAAGCCAAAAACATTCAGTACTTC.

This chain links TRBV5-1 with TRBJ2-1; TRBD2 aligns across 8 bases. Germline V gene lookup returns CDR1 SGHRS and CDR2 YFSETQ. The ends lost 1 base at V and 9 bases at J; junction bases unmatched: 9. This CDR3 spans 15 amino acids. The CDR3 here is CASSLTSGFGAEQFF. The CDR3, as DNA: TGCGCCAGCAGCTTGACTAGCGGATTCGGCGCTGAGCAGTTCTTC.

In this sample, this clone turned up once. This chain connects TRBV6-1 to TRBJ1-2; D possibly corresponds to TRBD1 (6 bases). Germline V gene sequence: CDR1 MNHNS, CDR2 SASEGT. The CDR3 is made up of 12 amino acids. The germline V and J ends were trimmed by 6 bases and 10 bases, with 15 bases remaining between them. CDR3 coding DNA: TGTGCCAGCAGCCAATTTCAGGGGCCCTACACCTTC. This translates into CASSQFQGPYTF.

This clone occurred once. This rearrangement joins TRBV5-1 to TRBJ2-7, with TRBD2 matching over 11 bases. V shed 4 bases, J shed 0 bases, and the junction held 6 bases outside the gene matches. The CDR3 sequence is 16 residues long. Per germline, CDR1 SGHRS and CDR2 YFSETQ. The CDR3 bases are TGCGCCAGCAGCCCTGTAGCGGGAGGGCCCTCCTACGAGCAGTACTTC. This gives the protein CASSPVAGGPSYEQYF.

The table lists this clone with a count of one. J is TRBJ2-5 and V is TRBV7-8, with TRBD2 as a possible D gene (6 bases). CDR3 length equals 14 residues. CDR1 and CDR2 from the germline V gene are SGHVS and FQNEAQ. The V and J ends lost 4 bases and 5 bases respectively, with 14 bases between them. The DNA of the CDR3 is TGTGCCAGCAGCTCGAGCGGGCTCGACGAGACCCAGTACTTC. Its translation: CASSSSGLDETQYF.

J is TRBJ2-7 and V is TRBV6-5; 8 nucleotides match TRBD1. Germline CDR1 MNHEY, CDR2 SVGAGI. The CDR3 length is 15 residues. J gave up 8 bases and V 5 bases, and 14 bases lay outside the gene matches. The CDR3 spells CASSTRGLNSGKQYF. DNA for the CDR3: TGTGCCAGCAGTACCAGGGGGCTAAATTCAGGTAAGCAGTACTTC.

This sequence joins TRBV7-9 and TRBJ2-7, with 9 nucleotides matching TRBD2. J gave up 3 bases and V 4 bases, and 10 bases lay outside the gene matches. Germline V gene sequence: CDR1 SEHNR, CDR2 FQNEAQ (reference sequence). The CDR3 is 16 amino acids. The CDR3 region has the DNA TGTGCCAGCAGCTCCTTAATAGCGGGAGACGACTACGAGCAGTACTTC. This sequence encodes CASSSLIAGDDYEQYF.